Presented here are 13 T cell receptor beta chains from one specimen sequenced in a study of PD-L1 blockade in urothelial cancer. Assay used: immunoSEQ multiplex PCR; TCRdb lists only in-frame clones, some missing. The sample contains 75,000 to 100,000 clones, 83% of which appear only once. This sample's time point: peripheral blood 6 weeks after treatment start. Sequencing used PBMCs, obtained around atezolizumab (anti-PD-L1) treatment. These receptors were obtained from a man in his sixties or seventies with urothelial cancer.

The CDR3 spells CASRLHRSGNTIYF. DNA for the CDR3: TGTGCCAGCAGGCTACACAGGAGCGGGAACACCATATATTTT. This chain uses TRBV6-5 with TRBJ1-3; maybe TRBD1 (5 bases). Trimming removed 6 bases from V and 7 bases from J, with 16 bases in between. The CDR3 is made up of 14 amino acids. The germline CDR1 and CDR2 sequences are MNHEY and SVGAGI.

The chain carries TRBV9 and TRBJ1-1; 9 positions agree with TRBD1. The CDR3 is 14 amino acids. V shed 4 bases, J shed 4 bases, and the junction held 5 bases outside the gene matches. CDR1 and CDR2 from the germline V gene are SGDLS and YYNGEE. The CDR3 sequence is CASSPLTGGTEAFF. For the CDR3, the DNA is TGTGCCAGCAGCCCTTTGACAGGGGGCACTGAAGCTTTCTTT. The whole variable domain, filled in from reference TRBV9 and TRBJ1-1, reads DSGVTQTPKHLITATGQRVTLRCSPRSGDLSVYWYQQSLDQGLQFLIQYYNGEERAKGNILERFSAQQFPDLHSELNLSSLELGDSALYFCASSPLTGGTEAFFGQGTRLTVV.

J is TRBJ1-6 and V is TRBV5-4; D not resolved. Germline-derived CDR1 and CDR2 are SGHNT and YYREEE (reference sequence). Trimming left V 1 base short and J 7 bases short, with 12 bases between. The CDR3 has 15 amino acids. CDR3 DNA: TGTGCCAGCAGCTTGTTGAGCTTCGGGAATTCACCCCTCCACTTT. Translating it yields CASSLLSFGNSPLHF. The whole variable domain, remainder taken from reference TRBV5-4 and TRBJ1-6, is ETGVTQSPTHLIKTRGQQVTLRCSSQSGHNTVSWYQQALGQGPQFIFQYYREEENGRGNFPPRFSGLQFPNYSSELNVNALELDDSALYLCASSLLSFGNSPLHFGNGTRLTVT.

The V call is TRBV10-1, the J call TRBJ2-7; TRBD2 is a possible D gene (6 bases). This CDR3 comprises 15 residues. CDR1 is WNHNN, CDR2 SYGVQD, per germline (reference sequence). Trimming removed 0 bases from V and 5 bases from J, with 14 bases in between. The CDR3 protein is CASSESNRRGDEQYF. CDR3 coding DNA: TGCGCCAGCAGTGAGTCTAACCGGAGGGGCGACGAGCAGTACTTC.

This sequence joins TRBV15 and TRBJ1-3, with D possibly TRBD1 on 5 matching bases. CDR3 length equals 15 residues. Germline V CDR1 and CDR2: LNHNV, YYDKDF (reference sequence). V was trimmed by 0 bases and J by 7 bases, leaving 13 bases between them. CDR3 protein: CATSRDRVRANTIYF. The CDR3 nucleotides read TGTGCCACCAGCAGAGATCGGGTCAGGGCGAACACCATATATTTT.

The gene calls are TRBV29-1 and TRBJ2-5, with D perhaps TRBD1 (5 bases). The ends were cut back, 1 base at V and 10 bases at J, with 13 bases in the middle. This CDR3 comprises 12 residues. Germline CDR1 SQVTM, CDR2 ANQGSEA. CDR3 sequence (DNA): TGCAGCGTTGAAGCGCGGAACAGGCTCCAGTACTTC. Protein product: CSVEARNRLQYF.

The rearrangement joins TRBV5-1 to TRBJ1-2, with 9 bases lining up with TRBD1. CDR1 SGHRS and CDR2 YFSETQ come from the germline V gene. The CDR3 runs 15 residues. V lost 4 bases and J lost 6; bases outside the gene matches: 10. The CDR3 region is CASSIQEGQGNGYTF. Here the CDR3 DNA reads TGCGCCAGCAGCATACAAGAGGGACAGGGCAATGGCTACACCTTC.

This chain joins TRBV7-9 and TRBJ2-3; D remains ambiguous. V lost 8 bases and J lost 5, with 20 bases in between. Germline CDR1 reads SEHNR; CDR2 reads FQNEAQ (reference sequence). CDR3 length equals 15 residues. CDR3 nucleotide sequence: TGTGCCAGCTCGGAGACGGTTCTAAGTGGAGATACGCAGTATTTT. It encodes CASSETVLSGDTQYF.

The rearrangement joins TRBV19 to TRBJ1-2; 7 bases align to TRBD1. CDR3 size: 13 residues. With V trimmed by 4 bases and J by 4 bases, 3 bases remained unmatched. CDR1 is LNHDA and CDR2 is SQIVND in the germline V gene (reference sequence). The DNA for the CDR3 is TGTGCCAGTAGTACGGGACAGACCTATGGCTACACCTTC. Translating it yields CASSTGQTYGYTF. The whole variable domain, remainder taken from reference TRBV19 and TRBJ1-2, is DGGITQSPKYLFRKEGQNVTLSCEQNLNHDAMYWYRQDPGQGLRLIYYSQIVNDFQKGDIAEGYSVSREKKESFPLTVTSAQKNPTAFYLCASSTGQTYGYTFGSGTRLTVV.

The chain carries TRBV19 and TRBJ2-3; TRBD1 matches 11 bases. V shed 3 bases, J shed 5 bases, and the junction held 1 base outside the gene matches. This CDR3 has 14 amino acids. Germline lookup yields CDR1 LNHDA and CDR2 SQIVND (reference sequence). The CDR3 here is CASSMGQGVDTQYF. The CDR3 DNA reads TGTGCCAGTAGTATGGGACAGGGGGTAGATACGCAGTATTTT.

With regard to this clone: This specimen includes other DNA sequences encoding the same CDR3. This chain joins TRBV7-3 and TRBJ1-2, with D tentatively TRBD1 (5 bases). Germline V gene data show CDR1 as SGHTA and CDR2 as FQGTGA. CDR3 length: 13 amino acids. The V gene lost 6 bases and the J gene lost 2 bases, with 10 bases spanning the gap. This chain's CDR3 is CASSPDRNYGYTF. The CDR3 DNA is TGTGCCAGCAGTCCCGACAGAAACTATGGCTACACCTTC.

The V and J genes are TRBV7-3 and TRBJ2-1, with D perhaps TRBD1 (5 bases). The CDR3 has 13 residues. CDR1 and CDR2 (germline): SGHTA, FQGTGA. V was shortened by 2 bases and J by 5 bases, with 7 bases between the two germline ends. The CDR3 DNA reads TGTGCCAGCAGCTTAGACAGTAACAATGAGCAGTTCTTC. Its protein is CASSLDSNNEQFF.

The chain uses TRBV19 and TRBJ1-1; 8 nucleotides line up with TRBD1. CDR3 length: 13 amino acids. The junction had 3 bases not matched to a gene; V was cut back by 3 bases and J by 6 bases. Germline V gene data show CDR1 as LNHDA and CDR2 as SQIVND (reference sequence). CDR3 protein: CASSIGTGAEAFF. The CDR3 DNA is TGTGCCAGTAGTATTGGGACAGGCGCTGAAGCTTTCTTT.